This note documents a single T cell receptor beta chain sequence. This specimen belongs to a study of blood T cells in healthy people across ages. The ends lost 0 bases at V and 1 base at J; junction bases unmatched: 3. The CDR3 consists of 15 residues. Germline CDR1 and CDR2: MNHEY and SVGAGI. With a J-beta primer mix and a sample-barcoded 5' primer, a second PCR ran 7 to 11 cycles. TCRdb reprocessed the 5' RACE reads with MiXCR, giving one entry per CDR3 protein. The table records about 640,000 distinct CDR3 sequences, 58% of them present only once. V gene TRBV6-5 combines with J gene TRBJ2-7; 7 nucleotides match TRBD2. Sequencing was performed on blood. The receptor's source is a man between 60 and 70 years old in good health. The CDR3 region is CASSYSSGPSYEQYF. Here the CDR3 DNA reads TGTGCCAGCAGTTACTCTAGCGGGCCTTCCTACGAGCAGTACTTC.